One and the same sample provided the 18 T cell receptor beta chains below, sequenced in a study of blood T cell repertoires in COVID-19. The table came from immunoSEQ multiplex PCR; TCRdb's copy has only in-frame clones and leaves some out. The sample gives 71,000 or so clones, approximately 87% of which show up once; approximately 15% is in the top ten. The specimen sequenced was peripheral blood. The receptors stem from an elderly man in a cohort sampled during active COVID-19.

The rearrangement links TRBV5-1 to TRBJ2-7; TRBD2 agrees at 7 bases. CDR1 and CDR2 from the germline V gene are SGHRS and YFSETQ. V shed 0 bases and J 4 bases; nucleotides not matched to a gene: 10. The CDR3 covers 16 residues. Here the CDR3 DNA reads TGCGCCAGCAGCTTGGTTTTGGGGGGGAGGAATTACGAGCAGTACTTC. Translated, it gives CASSLVLGGRNYEQYF.

This chain links TRBV25-1 with TRBJ2-5; a possible D gene is TRBD1 (5 bases). The germline V and J ends were trimmed by 1 base and 4 bases, with 13 bases remaining between them. This CDR3 comprises 15 residues. The germline gives CDR1 MGHDK, CDR2 SYGVNS. CDR3 DNA sequence: TGTGCCAGCAGTGAATTTAAGGGGCGCGGAGAGACCCAGTACTTC. Translation: CASSEFKGRGETQYF.

The gene calls are TRBV10-3 and TRBJ2-1; TRBD2 matches 13 bases. The V gene's germline CDR1 is ENHRY and CDR2 SYGVKD. The CDR3 is 14 amino acids. The V gene end was trimmed by 10 bases and the J gene end by 5 bases; junction bases not matched to a gene: 5. In DNA form, the CDR3 reads TGTGCCAGCAAGACTAGCGGGGGGAACAATGAGCAGTTCTTC. This codes for CASKTSGGNNEQFF.

This clone was seen once. The chain joins TRBV6-6 to TRBJ2-7; 7 nucleotides agree with TRBD1. Trimming cost V 6 bases and J 0 bases; bases outside gene matches: 8. This CDR3 region has 15 residues. Per germline, CDR1 MNHNY and CDR2 SVGAGI (reference sequence). The CDR3 nucleotides read TGTGCCAGCAGAGACAAGACAGGGAGCTCCTACGAGCAGTACTTC. Translation: CASRDKTGSSYEQYF.

V gene TRBV6-5 combines with J gene TRBJ1-5; TRBD1 agrees at 8 bases. Unmatched junction bases numbered 5, after V lost 0 bases and J lost 4 bases. The length of the CDR3 is 16 residues. In germline, CDR1 is MNHEY, CDR2 SVGAGI. The CDR3 nucleotides read TGTGCCAGCAGTTACTCACAGGGGGTAGGGAATCAGCCCCAGCATTTT. It codes for CASSYSQGVGNQPQHF.

The V gene is TRBV29-1, the J gene TRBJ1-1; 11 bases line up with TRBD1. The CDR3 has 13 amino acids. CDR1 is SQVTM, CDR2 ANQGSEA, per germline. Germline trimming cut 7 bases from V and 6 bases from J; bases unmatched to any gene: 7. CDR3 nucleotides: TGCAGCGCCGCAGGGACAGGGGGTTCTGAAGCTTTCTTT. The encoded protein is CSAAGTGGSEAFF.

The genes are TRBV7-2 and TRBJ2-3; the match to TRBD2 covers 8 bases. This CDR3 region has 17 residues. The V and J ends lost 5 bases and 5 bases, in that order; junction bases with no gene match: 15. CDR1 and CDR2 from the germline V gene are SGHTA and FQGNSA. The CDR3 loop reads CASSQAGAMRGRDTQYF. The CDR3 nucleotides are TGTGCCAGCAGCCAAGCGGGGGCAATGAGGGGCCGAGATACGCAGTATTTT. Based on the CDR3 plus reference TRBV7-2 and TRBJ2-3, the full variable domain is GAGVSQSPSNKVTEKGKDVELRCDPISGHTALYWYRQSLGQGLEFLIYFQGNSAPDKSGLPSDRFSAERTGGSVSTLTIQRTQQEDSAVYLCASSQAGAMRGRDTQYFGPGTRLTVL.

This chain uses TRBV24-1 with TRBJ2-3; D is undetermined. Trimming stripped 10 bases from V and 0 bases from J, with 10 bases between. The CDR3 is 13 amino acids. Germline loops: CDR1 KGHDR, CDR2 SFDVKD. CDR3 nucleotides: TGTGCCACTCAGACAAGGAGCACAGATACGCAGTATTTT. Its translation is CATQTRSTDTQYF.

The chain has TRBV4-2 and TRBJ2-5, with TRBD2 identical over 11 bases. The CDR3 covers 17 residues. CDR1 is LGHNA, CDR2 YNFKEQ, per germline. V shed 1 base, J shed 6 bases, and the junction held 10 bases outside the gene matches. CDR3 sequence reads: CASSQVVASGGIKTQYF. CDR3 DNA: TGTGCCAGCAGCCAAGTGGTCGCTAGCGGGGGGATCAAGACCCAGTACTTC.

V gene TRBV4-1 combines with J gene TRBJ1-3, with D possibly being TRBD1 (6 bases). Germline V gives CDR1 MGHRA, CDR2 YSYEKL. The germline V and J ends were trimmed by 1 base and 0 bases, with 10 bases remaining between them. The CDR3 is 16 amino acids. This CDR3 is CASSQGQARSGNTIYF. CDR3 coding DNA: TGCGCCAGCAGCCAAGGACAGGCCCGCTCTGGAAACACCATATATTTT.

The chain links TRBV7-2 to TRBJ1-1, with D perhaps TRBD1 (6 bases). Deletions cut 6 bases from V and 1 base from J, with 15 bases between. CDR1 and CDR2 from the germline V gene are SGHTA and FQGNSA. The CDR3 contains 15 residues. CDR3 amino acids: CASSRGGLGNTEAFF. CDR3 in DNA: TGTGCCAGCAGTCGGGGGGGCTTGGGGAACACTGAAGCTTTCTTT.

This clone has just a few counts. This chain links TRBV18 with TRBJ1-4; D is possibly TRBD1 (5 bases). CDR1 and CDR2 from the germline V gene are KGHSH and LQKENI. V was pared by 3 bases and J by 8 bases, with 13 bases between. The CDR3 consists of 14 residues. The CDR3 DNA reads as TGTGCCAGCTCACCTCGGGGGAGAGGGGAAAAACTGTTTTTT. It encodes CASSPRGRGEKLFF.

This rearrangement joins TRBV21-1 to TRBJ1-6; whether TRBD1, the table's D call, matches the DNA was not checked. TRBV21-1 is given as a pseudogene. The CDR3 loop spans 17 amino acids. Here the CDR3 DNA reads TGTGCCAGCAGCAAATCAGGTTCGGGACAGCCTAATTCACCCCTCCACTTT. The encoded protein is CASSKSGSGQPNSPLHF.

The chain uses TRBV18 and TRBJ2-1; D may be TRBD2 (5 bases). CDR1 is KGHSH and CDR2 is LQKENI in the germline V gene. The V gene lost 4 bases and the J gene lost 0 bases, with 10 bases spanning the gap. The CDR3 loop spans 15 amino acids. The CDR3 is CASSQAAYSYNEQFF. The DNA for the CDR3 is TGTGCCAGCTCACAAGCGGCTTACTCCTACAATGAGCAGTTCTTC.

The J gene is TRBJ2-7, the V gene TRBV29-1; tentative D call: TRBD1 (5 bases). The CDR3 extends over 13 amino acids. Trimming removed 4 bases from V and 6 bases from J, with 16 bases in between. CDR1 SQVTM and CDR2 ANQGSEA come from the germline V gene. The CDR3 DNA follows: TGCAGCGTTGTTGTGGCAGGGCTCGCCGAGCAGTACGTC. This gives the protein CSVVVAGLAEQYV.

This clone was recorded a few times. V gene TRBV3-1 (or the pseudogene TRBV3-2) combines with J gene TRBJ1-6, with unresolved D. The CDR3 sequence is 14 residues long. CDR1 LGHDT and CDR2 YNNKEL come from the germline V gene (reference sequence). The V gene lost 1 base and the J gene lost 5 bases, with 6 bases spanning the gap. Written as DNA, the CDR3 is TGTGCCAGCAGCCAAGGCCAGGATAATTCACCCCTCCACTTT. Its protein product is CASSQGQDNSPLHF.

J is TRBJ2-7 and V is TRBV5-1; D ambiguous. The ends were cut back, 4 bases at V and 10 bases at J, with 21 bases in the middle. The CDR3 length is 14 residues. Germline lookup yields CDR1 SGHRS and CDR2 YFSETQ. CDR3 sequence: CASSATGRSDDQYV. For the CDR3, the DNA is TGCGCCAGCAGCGCGACGGGTAGGTCCGATGATCAGTACGTC.

This chain uses TRBV6-2 or TRBV6-3 with TRBJ2-3, with 7 bases that match TRBD1. Germline CDR1 MNHEY, CDR2 SVGEGT. This CDR3 contains 14 residues. Trimming took 7 bases from V and 6 from J; bases not matched to a gene: 10. The CDR3 DNA is TGTGCCAGCACCCCGGACAGGTTCTGGGATACGCAGTATTTT. It translates to CASTPDRFWDTQYF.